This is a list of T cell receptor beta chains from one sample in a study of T cells in Graves' hyperthyroidism and ophthalmopathy. MiXCR, applied by TCRdb to the multiplex PCR reads, yields one record per CDR3 protein. The table has about 560,000 distinct CDR3 sequences, 16% seen once; the top ten hold approximately 18%. Source material: blood. All receptors come from a woman younger than 35 with Graves' hyperthyroidism. CDR3s leave out the opening cysteine and the closing phenylalanine or tryptophan.

v_gene: TRBV19; j_gene: TRBJ2-7; CDR3aa: ASKAGGPSYEQY
v_gene: TRBV18; j_gene: TRBJ1-3; CDR3aa: ASSPPARSGNTIY
v_gene: TRBV5-8; j_gene: TRBJ2-2; CDR3aa: ASSRPTGTNTGELF
v_gene: TRBV14; j_gene: TRBJ1-6; CDR3aa: ASSQAIRAGNSPLH
v_gene: TRBV6-1; j_gene: TRBJ2-3; CDR3aa: ASTDWGDSTDTQY
v_gene: TRBV24-1; j_gene: TRBJ1-1; CDR3aa: ATSDHGTEKRMAEAF
v_gene: TRBV4-3; j_gene: TRBJ1-2; CDR3aa: ASSRASSGTYGYT
v_gene: TRBV12-3/TRBV12-4; j_gene: TRBJ2-2; CDR3aa: ASRISGAGELF
v_gene: TRBV2; j_gene: TRBJ2-7; CDR3aa: ASSERPPRQGTYEQY
v_gene: TRBV27; j_gene: TRBJ2-7; CDR3aa: ASSLRSGLSYEQY
v_gene: TRBV5-1; j_gene: TRBJ2-7; CDR3aa: ASSSAGEYEQY
v_gene: TRBV7-9; j_gene: TRBJ1-6; CDR3aa: ASSRLDSPNSPRH
v_gene: TRBV28; j_gene: TRBJ1-1; CDR3aa: ASSLSGNEAF
v_gene: TRBV24-1; j_gene: TRBJ1-1; CDR3aa: ATSDNDREAF
v_gene: TRBV20-1; j_gene: TRBJ2-5; CDR3aa: SAKPGTSGGSQETQY
v_gene: TRBV28; j_gene: TRBJ1-2; CDR3aa: ASSRGTRDGYT
v_gene: TRBV7-9; j_gene: TRBJ1-2; CDR3aa: ASSFRQGLDGYT
v_gene: TRBV11-3; j_gene: TRBJ1-3; CDR3aa: ASSWEQGTGNTIY
v_gene: TRBV10-3; j_gene: TRBJ2-1; CDR3aa: AISSGGASEQF
v_gene: TRBV5-5; j_gene: TRBJ2-1; CDR3aa: ASSSPLGLAGGDEQF
v_gene: TRBV4-3; j_gene: TRBJ2-2; CDR3aa: ASSQNTGPTGELF
v_gene: TRBV7-9; j_gene: TRBJ1-6; CDR3aa: ASGVGGGSPLH
v_gene: TRBV12-3/TRBV12-4; j_gene: TRBJ1-4; CDR3aa: ASSPVRRDEKLF
v_gene: TRBV19; j_gene: TRBJ2-7; CDR3aa: ASSQNDRQGAAYEQY
v_gene: TRBV28; j_gene: TRBJ1-2; CDR3aa: ASSPGDRGYGYT
v_gene: TRBV28; j_gene: TRBJ1-1; CDR3aa: ASSLLDTEAF
v_gene: TRBV13; j_gene: TRBJ2-1; CDR3aa: ASSADRGYNEQF
v_gene: TRBV3-1; j_gene: TRBJ1-2; CDR3aa: ASSQDLGNYGYT
v_gene: TRBV6-1; j_gene: TRBJ2-6; CDR3aa: ASMDPTASGANVLT
v_gene: TRBV7-2; j_gene: TRBJ2-3; CDR3aa: ASSLRTGYRTDTQY
v_gene: TRBV12-5; j_gene: TRBJ1-1; CDR3aa: ASGLVLGLRKNTEAF
v_gene: TRBV11-3; j_gene: TRBJ2-1; CDR3aa: ASSLGSLPKEQF
v_gene: TRBV24-1; j_gene: TRBJ2-5; CDR3aa: ATSDYSEREGGEETQY
v_gene: TRBV7-3; j_gene: TRBJ2-1; CDR3aa: ASSLSAGRIDEQF
v_gene: TRBV12-5; j_gene: TRBJ1-1; CDR3aa: ASGLTITGLAAEAF
v_gene: TRBV3-1; j_gene: TRBJ2-5; CDR3aa: ASSQERWGRAPEETQY
v_gene: TRBV11-1; j_gene: TRBJ2-4; CDR3aa: ASSLNPGSIQY
v_gene: TRBV6-1; j_gene: TRBJ2-5; CDR3aa: ASSETSGGPQETQY
v_gene: TRBV18; j_gene: TRBJ2-3; CDR3aa: ASSPLSRLAGFTDTQY
v_gene: TRBV18; j_gene: TRBJ1-1; CDR3aa: ASSPNYADEAF
v_gene: TRBV20-1; j_gene: TRBJ1-3; CDR3aa: SIKQGGGNTIY
v_gene: TRBV20-1; j_gene: TRBJ2-7; CDR3aa: SARGTSDYEQY
v_gene: TRBV7-2; j_gene: TRBJ1-1; CDR3aa: ASSLGPMGMRTEAF
v_gene: TRBV5-6; j_gene: TRBJ1-4; CDR3aa: ASSSRDKEKLF
v_gene: TRBV6-1; j_gene: TRBJ2-7; CDR3aa: ASIDLRQGGEQY
v_gene: TRBV2; j_gene: TRBJ2-3; CDR3aa: ATSEPSRLSTDTQY